Listed here are 24 T cell receptor beta chains from one sample, sequenced in a study of blood T cell repertoires in COVID-19. Profiled with immunoSEQ multiplex PCR; TCRdb holds only in-frame clones, not every one. The table lists hundreds of thousands of clones, 70% to 90% of them singletons. The sequencing sample was made of peripheral blood. Receptors were obtained from a woman aged 25 to 39 with active or convalescent COVID-19.

The chain is built from TRBV5-4 and TRBJ1-2; tentatively, D is TRBD1 (6 bases). Trimming cost V 1 base and J 4 bases, with 14 bases left between them. The CDR3 covers 15 residues. CDR1 is SGHNT, CDR2 YYREEE, per germline (reference sequence). This CDR3 is CASSLSGQPTYGYTF. The CDR3, as DNA: TGTGCCAGCAGCTTGAGTGGACAGCCGACCTATGGCTACACCTTC.

The V and J genes are TRBV4-1 and TRBJ2-1; 11 bases map to TRBD2. From germline, CDR1 is MGHRA and CDR2 YSYEKL. V trimming: 2 bases; J trimming: 7 bases; junction bases outside the gene matches: 4. The CDR3 runs 15 residues. The CDR3 bases are TGCGCCAGCAGCCAAAACTTAGCGGGGGGGAATGAGCAGTTCTTC. This gives the protein CASSQNLAGGNEQFF.

V gene TRBV5-1 combines with J gene TRBJ2-6; 8 bases map to TRBD1. Germline V gives CDR1 SGHRS, CDR2 YFSETQ. The length of the CDR3 is 18 residues. The junction had 9 bases not matched to a gene; V was cut back by 3 bases and J by 1 base. Here the CDR3 reads CASSSQGALLSGANVLTF. The CDR3 nucleotides are TGCGCCAGCAGCTCGCAGGGGGCCCTTTTGTCTGGGGCCAACGTCCTGACTTTC.

This clone has just a few counts. V usage is TRBV18 and J usage is TRBJ1-5; D remains ambiguous. The CDR3 is 16 residues long. Germline CDR1 is KGHSH and CDR2 is LQKENI. V lost 2 bases and J 0 bases, leaving 11 bases between the germline ends. The CDR3 region is CASSPWAGDSNQPQHF. The CDR3 DNA sequence: TGTGCCAGCTCACCATGGGCAGGCGATAGCAATCAGCCCCAGCATTTT.

The V and J genes are TRBV19 and TRBJ1-1; D uncertain. The V end was cut by 1 base, the J end by 0 bases, with 9 bases between. The CDR3 consists of 15 residues. The germline CDR1 and CDR2 sequences are LNHDA and SQIVND (reference sequence). The CDR3: CASSIGGWMNTEAFF. The CDR3 nucleotides read TGTGCCAGTAGTATAGGAGGGTGGATGAACACTGAAGCTTTCTTT.

The CDR3 DNA follows: TGTGCCAGTAGTCTAGCGGGGTACACAGATACGCAGTATTTT. Its protein product is CASSLAGYTDTQYF. The chain is built from TRBV19 and TRBJ2-3, with 9 bases that match TRBD2. CDR1 is LNHDA and CDR2 is SQIVND in the germline V gene (reference sequence). Trimming took 5 bases from V and 2 from J; bases not matched to a gene: 2. CDR3 size: 14 residues. Looking up the rest from reference TRBV19 and TRBJ2-3 gives the full variable domain: DGGITQSPKYLFRKEGQNVTLSCEQNLNHDAMYWYRQDPGQGLRLIYYSQIVNDFQKGDIAEGYSVSREKKESFPLTVTSAQKNPTAFYLCASSLAGYTDTQYFGPGTRLTVL.

In nucleotides, the CDR3 is TGTGCCAGCACCATAGCGGGAGGGGAGACCCAGTACTTC. Translated: CASTIAGGETQYF. This chain connects TRBV6-5 to TRBJ2-5, with TRBD2 matching 11 bases. J was trimmed by 5 bases and V by 7 bases; bases with no gene match: 3. The CDR3 spans 13 residues. Looked up from germline, CDR1 is MNHEY and CDR2 is SVGAGI.

This chain joins TRBV3-1 (or the pseudogene TRBV3-2) and TRBJ1-4; D uncertain. Trimming pared 2 bases from V and 0 bases from J, leaving 10 bases between. The germline V gene has CDR1 LGHDT and CDR2 YNNKEL (reference sequence). The CDR3 covers 16 residues. The CDR3 DNA follows: TGTGCCAGCAGCCAATTTATCTCAGCAACTAATGAAAAACTGTTTTTT. Translating gives CASSQFISATNEKLFF.

This chain's CDR3 is CAISGTGSSYEQYF. DNA of the CDR3: TGTGCCATCAGCGGGACAGGGAGCTCCTACGAGCAGTACTTC. V is TRBV10-3 and J is TRBJ2-7; 9 bases line up with TRBD1. From germline, CDR1 is ENHRY and CDR2 SYGVKD. J was trimmed by 0 bases and V by 6 bases; bases with no gene match: 3. This CDR3 comprises 14 residues.

The rearrangement uses TRBV2 and TRBJ1-1, with D possibly matching TRBD1 (5 bases). This CDR3 spans 14 amino acids. From germline, CDR1 is SNHLY and CDR2 FYNNEI. V was shortened by 5 bases and J by 7 bases, with 17 bases between the two germline ends. The CDR3 DNA reads as TGTGCCAGCAGTCCGCCAGGCCCGGGGGGTGAAGCTTTCTTT. This gives the protein CASSPPGPGGEAFF.

V is TRBV11-3 and J is TRBJ2-2; 10 positions match TRBD2. This CDR3 region has 16 residues. Trimming cost V 5 bases and J 2 bases; bases outside gene matches: 5. Per germline, CDR1 SGHNT and CDR2 YENEEA. This CDR3 reads CASSALAGANTGELFF. The CDR3 nucleotides read TGTGCCAGCAGCGCGCTAGCGGGGGCTAACACCGGGGAGCTGTTTTTT. Based on the CDR3 plus reference TRBV11-3 and TRBJ2-2, the full variable domain is EAGVVQSPRYKIIEKKQPVAFWCNPISGHNTLYWYLQNLGQGPELLIRYENEEAVDDSQLPKDRFSAERLKGVDSTLKIQPAELGDSAVYLCASSALAGANTGELFFGEGSRLTVL.

The rearrangement joins TRBV30 to TRBJ2-1, with TRBD2 identical over 10 bases. CDR1 and CDR2 from the germline V gene are GTSNPN and SVGIG (reference sequence). After removal of 1 base from V and 12 bases from J, the junction contained 12 bases not matched to a gene. The CDR3 is made up of 15 amino acids. Here the CDR3 reads CAWSGGLAGVLRQFF. DNA of the CDR3: TGTGCCTGGAGTGGTGGGCTAGCGGGAGTTCTGCGGCAGTTCTTC. The full variable domain, completed using reference TRBV30 and TRBJ2-1, is SQTIHQWPATLVQPVGSPLSLECTVEGTSNPNLYWYRQAAGRGLQLLFYSVGIGQISSEVPQNLSASRPQDRQFILSSKKLLLSDSGFYLCAWSGGLAGVLRQFFGPGTRLTVL.

The sample holds one count of this clone. This sequence joins TRBV7-2 and TRBJ2-1; tentative D call: TRBD2 (5 bases). Trimming took off 5 bases at V and 0 bases at J, with 14 bases between the two ends. Germline V gene sequence: CDR1 SGHTA, CDR2 FQGNSA. The CDR3 spans 16 residues. CDR3 coding DNA: TGTGCCAGCAGCCCACGGACTCGTAACTCCTACAATGAGCAGTTCTTC. This translates into CASSPRTRNSYNEQFF.

V usage is TRBV10-3 and J usage is TRBJ2-6, with 9 bases lining up with TRBD1. Germline trimming cut 6 bases from V and 0 bases from J; bases unmatched to any gene: 6. The CDR3 loop spans 17 amino acids. Germline CDR1 and CDR2: ENHRY and SYGVKD. CDR3 nucleotides: TGTGCCATCAGCGGGGGACAGGGATACTCTGGGGCCAACGTCCTGACTTTC. Amino acids: CAISGGQGYSGANVLTF.

CDR3 amino acids: CASSIGVSGANVLTF. CDR3 DNA: TGTGCCAGTAGTATAGGAGTTTCTGGGGCCAACGTCCTGACTTTC. V and J are TRBV19 and TRBJ2-6; D unclear. CDR3 length: 15 amino acids. Germline lookup yields CDR1 LNHDA and CDR2 SQIVND (reference sequence). Trimming stripped 1 base from V and 1 base from J, with 5 bases between.

The gene calls are TRBV7-2 and TRBJ2-3; D not resolved. Per germline, CDR1 SGHTA and CDR2 FQGNSA. The CDR3 is made up of 13 amino acids. V was pared by 4 bases and J by 0 bases, with 5 bases between. The CDR3 DNA reads as TGTGCCAGCAGCTCCCTAAGCACAGATACGCAGTATTTT. Its protein is CASSSLSTDTQYF.

This chain links TRBV15 with TRBJ1-2; 8 nucleotides align to TRBD1. The V segment lost 8 bases and the J segment 4 bases; nucleotides outside the gene matches: 6. The CDR3 runs 13 residues. From germline, CDR1 is LNHNV and CDR2 YYDKDF (reference sequence). CDR3 sequence reads: CATAQDRGYGYTF. CDR3 nucleotide sequence: TGTGCCACCGCGCAAGACAGGGGCTATGGCTACACCTTC. Using reference TRBV15 and TRBJ1-2 for the parts outside the CDR3, the full variable domain is DAMVIQNPRYQVTQFGKPVTLSCSQTLNHNVMYWYQQKSSQAPKLLFHYYDKDFNNEADTPDNFQSRRPNTSFCFLDIRSPGLGDTAMYLCATAQDRGYGYTFGSGTRLTVV.

The chain has TRBV11-2 and TRBJ2-2; TRBD1 aligns across 9 bases. J lost 1 base, V lost 5 bases, and 11 bases had no gene match. This CDR3 contains 18 residues. Germline V gives CDR1 SGHAT, CDR2 FQNNGV. This chain's CDR3 is CASSRLQGANWNTGELFF. CDR3 bases: TGTGCCAGCAGCCGACTACAGGGGGCGAACTGGAACACCGGGGAGCTGTTTTTT.

The chain employs TRBV19 and TRBJ2-1, with a tentative D call TRBD1 (7 bases). The CDR3 length is 15 residues. In germline, CDR1 is LNHDA, CDR2 SQIVND (reference sequence). V lost 5 bases to trimming and J lost 5 bases, with 16 bases between them. CDR3 DNA sequence: TGTGCCAGTAGTGCAGGGCAGGGGGGCCACAATGAGCAGTTCTTC. It yields the protein CASSAGQGGHNEQFF.

This chain joins TRBV2 and TRBJ1-1; unclear D gene. The germline V gene has CDR1 SNHLY and CDR2 FYNNEI. Trimming pared 4 bases from V and 5 bases from J, leaving 8 bases between. This CDR3 has 12 residues. The CDR3 DNA follows: TGTGCCAGCAGTGGGTCGGAGACTGAAGCTTTCTTT. Protein sequence: CASSGSETEAFF. The variable domain in full, with the rest retrieved from reference TRBV2 and TRBJ1-1, is EPEVTQTPSHQVTQMGQEVILRCVPISNHLYFYWYRQILGQKVEFLVSFYNNEISEKSEIFDDQFSVERPDGSNFTLKIRSTKLEDSAMYFCASSGSETEAFFGQGTRLTVV.

The gene calls are TRBV15 and TRBJ2-7, with a tentative D call TRBD2 (6 bases). Trimming cost V 0 bases and J 7 bases, with 10 bases left between them. Looked up from germline, CDR1 is LNHNV and CDR2 is YYDKDF (reference sequence). This CDR3 spans 13 amino acids. The CDR3 spells CATSREEGREQYF. CDR3 nucleotide sequence: TGTGCCACCAGCAGAGAGGAGGGGCGGGAGCAGTACTTC.

V gene TRBV19 combines with J gene TRBJ2-2, with 9 positions matching TRBD2. The trim removed 5 bases at V and 4 bases at J, leaving 5 bases unmatched. Germline-derived CDR1 and CDR2 are LNHDA and SQIVND (reference sequence). This CDR3 is 15 amino acids long. Written as DNA, the CDR3 is TGTGCCAGTAGTTTAGCGGGAGCATTCACCGGGGAGCTGTTTTTT. Protein sequence: CASSLAGAFTGELFF.

The gene calls are TRBV19 and TRBJ2-2, with TRBD2 matching 8 bases. J was trimmed by 5 bases and V by 7 bases; bases with no gene match: 6. The CDR3 runs to 14 residues. Germline V gene lookup returns CDR1 LNHDA and CDR2 SQIVND (reference sequence). CDR3 DNA sequence: TGTGCCAGTAACCGGGGGGGGCCTACCGGGGAGCTGTTTTTT. Its translation is CASNRGGPTGELFF.

The J gene is TRBJ1-2, the V gene TRBV4-1; D may be TRBD1 (5 bases). Germline CDR1 MGHRA, CDR2 YSYEKL. V was cut by 0 bases and J by 3 bases, with 11 bases left in between. The CDR3 is 15 amino acids. CDR3 sequence reads: CASSQEPGIDYGYTF. The CDR3 DNA reads as TGCGCCAGCAGCCAAGAGCCAGGGATCGACTATGGCTACACCTTC.